The clone carrying this T cell receptor (beta chain) appeared a few times. This record comes from a study of shared clonotypes between healthy human individuals. The CDR3 totals 14 residues. V gave up 4 bases and J gave up 1 base, with 11 bases separating them. Germline CDR1 is MDHEN and CDR2 is SYDVKM. Assay used: immunoSEQ multiplex PCR; TCRdb lists only in-frame clones, some missing. The sample carries about 1.1 million clones, 60% to 85% recorded once. The donors were adults (healthy and HIV-negative) with no recent acute infections or vaccinations. This clonotype originated in a man aged 18 to 35 in good health. Some clones in this sample may be carry-over from other donors' samples. Sequencing was performed on memory CD4+ T cells from PBMCs. Described subset: CD45RA-negative fraction. The chain couples TRBV28 to TRBJ2-7; D perhaps matches TRBD1 (6 bases). The CDR3 sequence is CASSSGQLSYEQYF. The CDR3 DNA is TGTGCCAGCAGTTCAGGACAGCTGTCCTACGAGCAGTACTTC.